The 23 T cell receptor beta chains below were found in one sample sequenced in a study of graft-versus-host responses after intestinal transplantation. The table came from immunoSEQ multiplex PCR; TCRdb's copy has only in-frame clones and leaves some out. Of approximately 23,000 clones in the sample, roughly 44% are singletons; the top ten hold over 1.3%. With roughly 200,000 irradiated, violet-dye-labeled stimulator cells, roughly 200,000 CFSE-labeled responder cells were plated. This sample comprised alloreactive CD8+ T cells from a mixed lymphocyte reaction culture, obtained before transplantation. Subset reported: CFSE-low proliferating T cells sorted from roughly six-day pre-transplant mixed lymphocyte reaction (GvH or HvG direction). The source is a human patient who was an organ donor for intestinal transplantation.

The CDR3, as DNA: TGTGCCAGCAGCTTAGCCCCTGCCTACGAGCAGTACTTC. The encoded protein is CASSLAPAYEQYF. The gene calls are TRBV11-3 and TRBJ2-7; D call uncertain. The CDR3 is 13 residues long. Germline V lookup: CDR1 SGHNT, CDR2 YENEEA. V shed 1 base and J shed 2 bases, with 6 bases lying between them.

The V gene is TRBV27, the J gene TRBJ2-3, with D possibly TRBD1 on 6 matching bases. V was trimmed by 2 bases and J by 6 bases, leaving 15 bases between them. Germline V gives CDR1 MNHEY, CDR2 SMNVEV (reference sequence). There are 15 residues in the CDR3. CDR3 sequence reads: CASSLGPGGWDTQYF. CDR3 nucleotides: TGTGCCAGCAGTTTAGGTCCTGGGGGCTGGGATACGCAGTATTTT.

This sequence joins TRBV7-2 and TRBJ2-1; D possibly corresponds to TRBD2 (5 bases). Per germline, CDR1 SGHTA and CDR2 FQGNSA. Trimming pared 1 base from V and 9 bases from J, leaving 19 bases between. The CDR3 runs 16 residues. The CDR3 sequence is CASSLVEGNGPPEQFF. Written as DNA, the CDR3 is TGTGCCAGCAGCTTAGTTGAGGGAAACGGACCCCCTGAGCAGTTCTTC. The full variable domain, completed using reference TRBV7-2 and TRBJ2-1, is GAGVSQSPSNKVTEKGKDVELRCDPISGHTALYWYRQSLGQGLEFLIYFQGNSAPDKSGLPSDRFSAERTGGSVSTLTIQRTQQEDSAVYLCASSLVEGNGPPEQFFGPGTRLTVL.

This rearrangement joins TRBV4-2 to TRBJ2-7; TRBD2 aligns across 8 bases. Germline lookup yields CDR1 LGHNA and CDR2 YNFKEQ. The CDR3 is 15 amino acids. The V segment lost 1 base and the J segment 1 base; nucleotides outside the gene matches: 3. The CDR3 loop reads CASSQAGGGSYEQYF. Written as DNA, the CDR3 is TGTGCCAGCAGCCAAGCGGGAGGGGGATCCTACGAGCAGTACTTC.

This clone has only one observation. The junction and the germline gene differ at one end; a read error may be behind it. Other DNA sequences of this sample code for an identical CDR3. The rearrangement joins TRBV5-8 to TRBJ2-6; possibly TRBD1 or TRBD2 for D (6 bases each). Germline V gene sequence: CDR1 SGHTS, CDR2 YDEGEE. This CDR3 spans 17 amino acids. CDR3 in DNA: TGTGCTAGCAGCTTGTGGGGGGCTAAGGGCGGGGCCAACGTCCTGACTTTC. Its translation is CASSLWGAKGGANVLTF. Variable domain in full (rest from reference TRBV5-8 and TRBJ2-6): EAGVTQSPTHLIKTRGQQATLRCSPISGHTSVYWYQQALGLGLQFLLWYDEGEERNRGNFPPRFSGRQFPNYSSELNVNALELEDSALYLCASSLWGAKGGANVLTFGAGSRLTVL.

In its sample, this clone was seen a few times. CDR3 sequence: CAIPRETQYF. In DNA form, the CDR3 reads TGTGCCATCCCGAGGGAGACCCAGTACTTC. The J gene is TRBJ2-5, the V gene TRBV10-3; D uncertain. The V gene's germline CDR1 is ENHRY and CDR2 SYGVKD. The CDR3 sequence is 10 residues long. V was shortened by 8 bases and J by 5 bases, with 6 bases between the two germline ends.

The chain employs TRBV13 and TRBJ2-5; 11 bases align to TRBD1. The end of the DNA fits TRBJ2-7 better, so the J call may be wrong. CDR1 and CDR2 from the germline V gene are PRHDT and FYEKMQ (reference sequence). This CDR3 is built from 16 residues. The CDR3 DNA sequence: TGTGCCAGCAGCCCGACAGGACAGGGGGCTTATGGCGAGCAGTACTTC. Amino acid sequence: CASSPTGQGAYGEQYF.

This chain joins TRBV7-2 and TRBJ1-2, with 8 bases aligning to TRBD1. J lost 4 bases, V lost 2 bases, and 0 bases had no gene match. This CDR3 has 13 amino acids. Germline CDR1 SGHTA, CDR2 FQGNSA. CDR3 DNA sequence: TGTGCCAGCAGCTTAACAGGGGGCTATGGCTACACCTTC. This gives the protein CASSLTGGYGYTF.

Only one count was recorded for this clone. V is TRBV12-5 and J is TRBJ2-3, with 11 bases that match TRBD2. Germline CDR1 is LGHNT and CDR2 is FRNRAP. The CDR3 has 14 residues. J gave up 10 bases and V 3 bases, and 6 bases lay outside the gene matches. The CDR3 reads CASGLLAGGPSQYF. CDR3 nucleotide sequence: TGTGCTAGTGGTTTATTAGCGGGAGGGCCTTCGCAGTATTTT.

The DNA of the CDR3 is TGTGCCAGTAGCATCGTCTACAATGAGCAGTTCTTC. Encoded protein: CASSIVYNEQFF. The chain couples TRBV19 to TRBJ2-1, with unresolved D. V was shortened by 6 bases and J by 3 bases, with 6 bases between the two germline ends. Germline lookup yields CDR1 LNHDA and CDR2 SQIVND (reference sequence). This CDR3 has 12 residues.

This clone showed up just a few times. CDR3 sequence reads: CASSVDHGWGEQYF. The CDR3 bases are TGTGCCAGCAGCGTAGATCACGGATGGGGCGAGCAGTACTTC. The chain is built from TRBV9 and TRBJ2-7, with D unresolved. Germline loops: CDR1 SGDLS, CDR2 YYNGEE. The CDR3 has 14 amino acids. With 0 bases removed from V and 6 bases from J, the gap between germline ends came to 13 bases.

This chain uses TRBV27 with TRBJ1-1; a possible D gene is TRBD1 (5 bases). The CDR3 contains 14 residues. Germline V lookup: CDR1 MNHEY, CDR2 SMNVEV (reference sequence). V lost 5 bases, J lost 4 bases, and 14 bases lay in between. CDR3 sequence reads: CASSRGPGGTEAFF. CDR3 DNA: TGTGCCAGCAGTCGGGGACCGGGAGGCACTGAAGCTTTCTTT.

This chain connects TRBV2 to TRBJ2-7; either TRBD1 or TRBD2 may supply D (5 bases each). The length of the CDR3 is 16 residues. The V gene's germline CDR1 is SNHLY and CDR2 FYNNEI. V lost 10 bases and J lost 0, with 22 bases in between. CDR3 coding DNA: TGTGCCACCAAATTAGGGGCAGGGAGTTACTCCTACGAGCAGTACTTC. Its protein product is CATKLGAGSYSYEQYF.

In its sample, this clone was seen a few times. This rearrangement joins TRBV10-2 to TRBJ2-1, with D tentatively TRBD2 (5 bases). The CDR3 loop spans 14 amino acids. Trimming left V 7 bases short and J 0 bases short, with 10 bases between. From germline, CDR1 is WSHSY and CDR2 SAAADI. DNA of the CDR3: TGCGCCAGCACTACGGGGAACTCCTACAATGAGCAGTTCTTC. This codes for CASTTGNSYNEQFF.

The rearrangement uses TRBV5-1 and TRBJ2-1; 7 positions match TRBD2. Germline V lookup: CDR1 SGHRS, CDR2 YFSETQ. The CDR3 consists of 15 residues. V lost 3 bases to trimming and J lost 0 bases; unmatched junction nucleotides: 3. CDR3 coding DNA: TGCGCCAGCAGCTCCGGACTAGACTCCTACAATGAGCAGTTCTTC. Its translation: CASSSGLDSYNEQFF.

This rearrangement joins TRBV28 to TRBJ2-7; D gene ambiguous. Looked up from germline, CDR1 is MDHEN and CDR2 is SYDVKM. The CDR3 spans 14 residues. V lost 2 bases, J lost 3 bases, and 11 bases lay in between. This CDR3 is CASSLTSPYYEQYF. CDR3 in DNA: TGTGCCAGCAGTTTAACGTCCCCGTACTACGAGCAGTACTTC.

The chain couples TRBV11-2 to TRBJ2-7, with unresolved D. From germline, CDR1 is SGHAT and CDR2 FQNNGV. There are 10 residues in the CDR3. Trimming removed 2 bases from V and 7 bases from J, with 3 bases in between. The CDR3: CASSLLEQYF. The DNA for the CDR3 is TGTGCCAGCAGCTTATTAGAGCAGTACTTC.

There are a few counts of this clone. The chain couples TRBV11-2 to TRBJ2-7; 8 bases align to TRBD1. V shed 1 base, J shed 4 bases, and the junction held 0 bases outside the gene matches. The CDR3 runs to 13 residues. Germline lookup yields CDR1 SGHAT and CDR2 FQNNGV. The CDR3, as DNA: TGTGCCAGCAGCTTAGGGACAGGGTACGAGCAGTACTTC. Translation gives CASSLGTGYEQYF. Drawing the rest from reference TRBV11-2 and TRBJ2-7, the complete variable domain is EAGVAQSPRYKIIEKRQSVAFWCNPISGHATLYWYQQILGQGPKLLIQFQNNGVVDDSQLPKDRFSAERLKGVDSTLKIQPAKLEDSAVYLCASSLGTGYEQYFGPGTRLTVT.

The V gene is TRBV28, the J gene TRBJ1-2, with D unresolved. The CDR3 runs to 11 residues. The V gene's germline CDR1 is MDHEN and CDR2 SYDVKM. V lost 6 bases and J lost 1, with 3 bases in between. The DNA of the CDR3 is TGTGCCAGCAGGCTTAACTATGGCTACACCTTC. Encoded protein: CASRLNYGYTF.

The chain carries TRBV4-3 and TRBJ1-5; 7 nucleotides agree with TRBD1. The CDR3 runs to 17 residues. V gave up 0 bases and J gave up 0 bases; unmatched junction bases: 5. Per germline, CDR1 LGHNA and CDR2 YSLEER. This CDR3 reads CASSQDRGTVSNQPQHF. The CDR3 nucleotides are TGCGCCAGCAGCCAAGATAGGGGGACAGTTAGCAATCAGCCCCAGCATTTT.

V and J are TRBV9 and TRBJ1-5; D remains ambiguous. Trimming took 0 bases from V and 6 from J, leaving 13 bases between them. The germline gives CDR1 SGDLS, CDR2 YYNGEE. This CDR3 has 15 amino acids. The CDR3 reads CASSVGAGSGQPQHF. The CDR3 coding sequence is TGTGCCAGCAGCGTAGGGGCGGGGTCGGGTCAGCCCCAGCATTTT.

The rearrangement links TRBV10-3 to TRBJ2-1; the D gene is possibly TRBD1 (5 bases). V was cut by 3 bases and J by 8 bases, with 8 bases left in between. Germline V CDR1 and CDR2: ENHRY, SYGVKD. This CDR3 is built from 12 residues. The CDR3 nucleotides read TGTGCCATCAGTGACAGGGCCGATGAGCAGTTCTTC. Translated, it gives CAISDRADEQFF.

There are a few counts of this clone. This sequence joins TRBV6-1 and TRBJ2-7, with TRBD1 matching over 9 bases. The CDR3 loop spans 13 amino acids. Losses at the gene ends were 5 bases for V and 3 bases for J; bases not matched to a gene: 2. Germline CDR1 reads MNHNS; CDR2 reads SASEGT. This chain's CDR3 is CASSWGQGYEQYF. The CDR3 DNA sequence: TGTGCCAGCAGTTGGGGACAGGGCTACGAGCAGTACTTC.